This T cell receptor (beta chain) is drawn from a study of regulatory T cells in long-lasting Graves disease. Study results and caveats: Public clonotype sharing was higher in persistent than newly diagnosed patients. Persistent disease samples used TRBV28, TRBJ1-2 and TRBJ2-5 preferentially.

This CDR3 comprises 14 residues. Trimming removed 4 bases at V and 0 bases at J, with 10 bases between. CDR1 and CDR2 (germline): MNHNS, SASEGT. This clonotype turned up a few times. Its antigen is undetermined. Time point specified: persistent/refractory GD, antithyroid drugs over 5 years with positive TRAb. Making the TCR library involved RNA that had been extracted from PBMCs. According to the study, TCR beta libraries were built with iRepertoire HTBI primers and CDR3-region Arm-PCR. Each CDR3 protein gets one entry after TCRdb re-called the multiplex PCR reads with MiXCR. Of fewer than 550,000 distinct CDR3 sequences in the sample, about 22% were seen once.

The TCR comes from a female donor with Graves disease. The sample here was peripheral blood mononuclear cells (PBMCs), taken when the disease was refractory, from a patient treated with antithyroid drugs. The V and J genes are TRBV6-1 and TRBJ2-7; D is possibly TRBD1 (6 bases). The CDR3 nucleotides are TGTGCCAGCAGTGCACAGGGTGACTCCTACGAGCAGTACTTC. Amino acid sequence: CASSAQGDSYEQYF.